This T cell receptor beta chain appears in the sequencing data of a study of blood T cell repertoires in COVID-19. Study-wide background: Specimens from acute and convalescent COVID-19 originated in the United States, Italy and Spain.

This clone was observed once. One end of the junction is discordant with germline, which a read error may explain. Measured with immunoSEQ multiplex PCR; TCRdb has only the in-frame clones, and not every one. This table holds around 110,000 clones, roughly nine tenths found once. The CDR3 extends over 14 amino acids. Germline assignment: CDR1 SGHAT and CDR2 FQNNGV. This clonotype originated in a human donor with active COVID-19. The donor label of this sample is uncertain. V is TRBV11-2 and J is TRBJ2-7; 8 nucleotides align to TRBD2. What was sequenced was peripheral blood. Written as DNA, the CDR3 is TGTGCCAGCAGCTTAGATCGAAGCGGGGGAGAGCCTTCCTTC. Translated: CASSLDRSGGEPSF.